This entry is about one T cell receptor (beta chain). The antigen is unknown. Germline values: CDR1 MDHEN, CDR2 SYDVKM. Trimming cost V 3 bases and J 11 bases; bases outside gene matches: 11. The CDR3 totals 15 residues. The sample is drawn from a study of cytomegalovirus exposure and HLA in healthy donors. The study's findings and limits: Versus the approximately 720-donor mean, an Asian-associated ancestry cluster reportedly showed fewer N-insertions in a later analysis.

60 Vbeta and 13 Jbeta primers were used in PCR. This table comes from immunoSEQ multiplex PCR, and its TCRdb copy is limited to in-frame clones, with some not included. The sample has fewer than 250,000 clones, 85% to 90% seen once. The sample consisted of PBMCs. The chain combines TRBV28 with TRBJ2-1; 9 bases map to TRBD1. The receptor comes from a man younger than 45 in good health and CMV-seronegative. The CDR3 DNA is TGTGCCAGCAGTTTCCGGGACAGGGAGGGAAGTAAGCAGTTCTTC. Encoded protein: CASSFRDREGSKQFF. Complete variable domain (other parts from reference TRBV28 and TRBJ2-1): DVKVTQSSRYLVKRTGEKVFLECVQDMDHENMFWYRQDPGLGLRLIYFSYDVKMKEKGDIPEGYSVSREKKERFSLILESASTNQTSMYLCASSFRDREGSKQFFGPGTRLTVL.